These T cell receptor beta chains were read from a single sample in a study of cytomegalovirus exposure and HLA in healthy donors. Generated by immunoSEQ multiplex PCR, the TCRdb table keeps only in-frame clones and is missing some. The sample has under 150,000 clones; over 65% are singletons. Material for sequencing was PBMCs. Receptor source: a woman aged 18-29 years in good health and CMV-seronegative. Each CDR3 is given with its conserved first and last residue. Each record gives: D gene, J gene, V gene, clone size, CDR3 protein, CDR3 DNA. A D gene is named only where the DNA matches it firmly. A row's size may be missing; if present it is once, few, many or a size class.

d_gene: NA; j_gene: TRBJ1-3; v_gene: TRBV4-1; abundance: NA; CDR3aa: CASSQLRGNGNTIYF; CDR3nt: TGCGCCAGCAGCCAACTCAGGGGCAACGGAAACACCATATATTTT
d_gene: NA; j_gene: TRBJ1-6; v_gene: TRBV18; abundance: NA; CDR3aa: CASSPTGSPYNSPLHF; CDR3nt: TGTGCCAGCTCACCAACAGGGAGCCCCTATAATTCACCCCTCCACTTT
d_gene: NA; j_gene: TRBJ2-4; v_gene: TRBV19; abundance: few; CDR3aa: CASSIENIQYF; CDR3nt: TGTGCCAGTAGTATCGAAAACATTCAGTACTTC
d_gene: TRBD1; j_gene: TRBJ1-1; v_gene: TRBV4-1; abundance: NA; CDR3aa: CASSTRQGLNTEAFF; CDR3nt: TGCGCCAGCAGCACCCGACAGGGACTGAACACTGAAGCTTTCTTT
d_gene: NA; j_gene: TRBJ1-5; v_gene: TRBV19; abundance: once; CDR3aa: CASSRDRNQPQHF; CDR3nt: TGTGCCAGTAGTCGAGACAGGAATCAGCCCCAGCATTTT
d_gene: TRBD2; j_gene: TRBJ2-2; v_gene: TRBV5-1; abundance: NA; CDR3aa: CASGTSGSGGELFF; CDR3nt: TGCGCCAGCGGGACTAGCGGGAGTGGCGGGGAGCTGTTTTTT
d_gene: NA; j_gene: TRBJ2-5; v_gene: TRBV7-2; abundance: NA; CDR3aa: CASSLVQAGQETQYF; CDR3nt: TGTGCCAGCAGCTTAGTACAGGCGGGACAAGAGACCCAGTACTTC
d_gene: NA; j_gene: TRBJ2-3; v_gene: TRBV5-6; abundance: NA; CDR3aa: CASSFAGSDTQYF; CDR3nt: TGTGCCAGCAGCTTCGCAGGGTCAGATACGCAGTATTTT
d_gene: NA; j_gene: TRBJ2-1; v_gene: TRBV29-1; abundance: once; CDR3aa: CSVSAGRNEQFF; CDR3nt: TGCAGCGTTAGTGCAGGTCGCAATGAGCAGTTCTTC
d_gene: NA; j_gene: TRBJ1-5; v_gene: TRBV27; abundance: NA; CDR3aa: CASSTDPPGVQPQHF; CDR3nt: TGTGCCAGCAGCACGGACCCCCCGGGGGTGCAGCCCCAGCATTTT
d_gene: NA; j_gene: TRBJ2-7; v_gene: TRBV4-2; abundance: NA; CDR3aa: CASSQDLRYEQYF; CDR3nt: TGTGCCAGCAGCCAAGATCTCCGCTACGAGCAGTACTTC
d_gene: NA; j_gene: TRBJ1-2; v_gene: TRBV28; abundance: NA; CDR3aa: CASRGTGMGGYTF; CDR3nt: TGTGCCAGCAGGGGAACAGGGATGGGTGGCTACACCTTC
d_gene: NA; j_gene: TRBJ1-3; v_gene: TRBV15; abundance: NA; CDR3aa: CATSRDRGIGGNTIYF; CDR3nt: TGTGCCACCAGCAGAGATCGAGGGATCGGTGGAAACACCATATATTTT
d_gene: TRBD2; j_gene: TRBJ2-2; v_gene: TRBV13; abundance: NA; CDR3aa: CASSLVLAANTGELFF; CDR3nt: TGTGCCAGCAGCTTAGTTCTAGCGGCGAACACCGGGGAGCTGTTTTTT
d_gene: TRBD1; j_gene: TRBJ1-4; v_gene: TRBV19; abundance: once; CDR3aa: CASRRGRDRDNEKLFF; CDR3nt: TGTGCCAGTAGGCGAGGTAGGGACAGGGATAATGAAAAACTGTTTTTT
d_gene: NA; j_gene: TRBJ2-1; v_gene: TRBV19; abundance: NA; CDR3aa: CASNPGTPGDNEQFF; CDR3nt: TGTGCCAGTAATCCCGGGACTCCAGGCGACAATGAGCAGTTCTTC
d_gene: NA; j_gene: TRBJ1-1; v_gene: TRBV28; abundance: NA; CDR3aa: CASRPDRIPWAEAFF; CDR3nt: TGTGCCAGCAGACCCGACAGAATCCCTTGGGCTGAAGCTTTCTTT
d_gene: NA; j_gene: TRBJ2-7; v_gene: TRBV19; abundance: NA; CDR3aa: CASSISLDGTYEQYF; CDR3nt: TGTGCCAGTAGTATTAGCCTCGACGGAACCTACGAGCAGTACTTC
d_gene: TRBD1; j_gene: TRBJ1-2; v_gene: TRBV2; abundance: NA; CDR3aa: CASSEGQQVLYGYTF; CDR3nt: TGTGCCAGCAGTGAGGGACAGCAAGTCTTATATGGCTACACCTTC
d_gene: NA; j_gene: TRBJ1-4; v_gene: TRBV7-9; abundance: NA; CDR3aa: CASSLASVNEKLFF; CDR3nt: TGTGCCAGCAGCTTAGCCTCGGTGAATGAAAAACTGTTTTTT
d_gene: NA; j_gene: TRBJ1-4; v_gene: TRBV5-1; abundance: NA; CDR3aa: CASSASGSATNEKLFF; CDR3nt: TGCGCCAGCAGCGCGTCAGGGTCGGCAACTAATGAAAAACTGTTTTTT
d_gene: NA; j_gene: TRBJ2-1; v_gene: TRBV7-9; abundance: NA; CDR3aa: CASSRTEGYNEQFF; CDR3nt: TGTGCCAGCAGCCGGACTGAGGGTTACAATGAGCAGTTCTTC